The sequence of this TCR beta chain was determined in a study of blood T cell repertoires in COVID-19. The repertoire was sequenced with immunoSEQ multiplex PCR; TCRdb's copy has only in-frame clones and lacks some. The sample yields roughly 280,000 clones, about 87% seen once. Concerning this clone: The sample holds other DNA sequences that translate to the same CDR3.

Trimming cost V 2 bases and J 0 bases; bases outside gene matches: 3. The CDR3 loop spans 15 amino acids. CDR1 and CDR2 (germline): KGHSH, LQKENI. This chain uses TRBV18 with TRBJ1-1, with 7 nucleotides matching TRBD1. Sequencing was carried out using PBMCs or T cells enriched from blood (not recorded which). This clonotype originated in a woman in her fifties or sixties who had recovered from COVID-19. CDR3 region: CASSPDRAVNTEAFF. For the CDR3, the DNA is TGTGCCAGCTCACCAGACAGGGCTGTGAACACTGAAGCTTTCTTT.